This TCR beta chain comes out of a study of blood T cells in healthy people across ages. Overall study context: Roughly one uniquely barcoded beta molecule per two T cells was captured. Study observations and caveats: Correlation between TCR beta diversity and naive T cell percentage was strong. Both naive CD4+ cell counts and diversity were greater in long-lived donors than in aged donors.

PCR was performed a second time for about 7 to 11 cycles using a sample-barcoded 5' primer and a J-beta primer mix. Each sample yielded at least 2.5 million CDR3-containing paired-end reads. TCRdb recomputed calls from the 5' RACE reads with MiXCR, one row per CDR3 protein. The repertoire holds approximately 700,000 distinct CDR3 sequences, with about 30% as singletons. As to this clonotype: Its antigen remains unidentified.

The TCR originated in an elderly woman in good health. Sequenced input: blood.

This CDR3 reads CSASGPTEYTEAFF. The CDR3 DNA sequence: TGCAGTGCTTCAGGGCCGACGGAATACACTGAAGCTTTCTTT. V and J are TRBV20-1 and TRBJ1-1, with D possibly being TRBD1 (5 bases). The CDR3 runs to 14 residues. V shed 5 bases and J shed 3 bases, with 16 bases lying between them. CDR1 DFQATT and CDR2 SNEGSKA come from the germline V gene (reference sequence).